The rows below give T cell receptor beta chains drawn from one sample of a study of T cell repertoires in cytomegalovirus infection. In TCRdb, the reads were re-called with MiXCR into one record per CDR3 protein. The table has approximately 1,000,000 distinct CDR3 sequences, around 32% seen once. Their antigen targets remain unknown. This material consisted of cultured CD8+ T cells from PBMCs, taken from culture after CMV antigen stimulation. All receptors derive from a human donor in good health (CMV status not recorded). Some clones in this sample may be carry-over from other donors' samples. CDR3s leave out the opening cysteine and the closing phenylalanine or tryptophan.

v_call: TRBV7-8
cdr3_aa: ASSLGGLAGPGELF

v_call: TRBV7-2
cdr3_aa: VSSLVLDTQY

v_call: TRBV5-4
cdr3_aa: ASSPTIEEQF

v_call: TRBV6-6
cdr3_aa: ASSYYPGHSNQPQH

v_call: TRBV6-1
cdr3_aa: ASSEAQGVREKLF

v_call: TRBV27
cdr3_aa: ASSLFFRGGQPQH

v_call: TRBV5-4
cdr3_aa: ASSPTHPGQQNTEAF

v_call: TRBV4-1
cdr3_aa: ASSPEPNTEAF

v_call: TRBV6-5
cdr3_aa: ASRRDRENQPQH

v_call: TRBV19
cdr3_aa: ASSGSWGRGFTEAF

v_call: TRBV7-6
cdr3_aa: ASSDTLSSYNSPLH

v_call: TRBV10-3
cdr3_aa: AISEWGGSLYEQY

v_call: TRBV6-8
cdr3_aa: ASSYSAAYGNSPLH

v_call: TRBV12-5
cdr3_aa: ASGLFLTGTHGGNEKLF

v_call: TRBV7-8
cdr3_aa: ASSLADSQPPEQY

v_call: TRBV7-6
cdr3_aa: ASSSWGEPNYGYT

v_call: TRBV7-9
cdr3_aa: ATQTSQAMNTEAF

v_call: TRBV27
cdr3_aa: ASSPSLASTDTQY